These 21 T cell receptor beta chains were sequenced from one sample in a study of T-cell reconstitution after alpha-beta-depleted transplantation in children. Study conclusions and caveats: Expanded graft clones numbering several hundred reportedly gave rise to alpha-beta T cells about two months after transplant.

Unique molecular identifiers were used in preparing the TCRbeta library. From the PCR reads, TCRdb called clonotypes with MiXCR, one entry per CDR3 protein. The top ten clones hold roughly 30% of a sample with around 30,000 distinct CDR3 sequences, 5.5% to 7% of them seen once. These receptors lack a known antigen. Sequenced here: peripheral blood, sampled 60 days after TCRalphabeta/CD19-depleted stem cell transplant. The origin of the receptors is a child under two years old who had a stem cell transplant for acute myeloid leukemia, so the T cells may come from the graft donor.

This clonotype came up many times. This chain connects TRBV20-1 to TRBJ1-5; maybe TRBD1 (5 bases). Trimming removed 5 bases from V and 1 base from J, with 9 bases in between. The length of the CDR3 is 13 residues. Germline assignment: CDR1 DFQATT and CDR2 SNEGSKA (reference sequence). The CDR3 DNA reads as TGCAGTGCTTCGGGGCACAGCAATCAGCCCCAGCATTTT. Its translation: CSASGHSNQPQHF.

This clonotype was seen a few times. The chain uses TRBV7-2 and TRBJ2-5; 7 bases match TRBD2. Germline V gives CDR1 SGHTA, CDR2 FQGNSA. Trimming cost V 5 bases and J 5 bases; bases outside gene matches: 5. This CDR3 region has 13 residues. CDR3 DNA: TGTGCCAGCAGCCGCCAGGGAGGGGAGACCCAGTACTTC. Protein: CASSRQGGETQYF.

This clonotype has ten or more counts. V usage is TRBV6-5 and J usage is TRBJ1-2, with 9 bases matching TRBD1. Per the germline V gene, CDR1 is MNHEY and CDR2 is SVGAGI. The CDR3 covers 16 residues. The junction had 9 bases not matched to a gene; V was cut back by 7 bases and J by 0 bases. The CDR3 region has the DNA TGTGCCAGCATGGGGACAGGGATATTAGCTAACTATGGCTACACCTTC. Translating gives CASMGTGILANYGYTF.

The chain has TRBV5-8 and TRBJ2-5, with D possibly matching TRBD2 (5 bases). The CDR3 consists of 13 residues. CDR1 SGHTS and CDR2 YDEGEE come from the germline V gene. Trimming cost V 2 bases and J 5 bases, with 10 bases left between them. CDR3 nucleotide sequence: TGTGCCAGCAGCTTTGGAGGAACCGAGACCCAGTACTTC. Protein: CASSFGGTETQYF.

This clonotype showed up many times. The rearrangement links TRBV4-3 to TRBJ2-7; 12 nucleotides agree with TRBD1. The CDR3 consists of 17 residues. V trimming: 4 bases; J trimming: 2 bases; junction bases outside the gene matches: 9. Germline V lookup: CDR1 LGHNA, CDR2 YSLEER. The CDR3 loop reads CASSLRDRGPVAYEQYF. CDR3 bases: TGCGCCAGCAGCCTCCGGGACAGGGGGCCTGTTGCCTACGAGCAGTACTTC.

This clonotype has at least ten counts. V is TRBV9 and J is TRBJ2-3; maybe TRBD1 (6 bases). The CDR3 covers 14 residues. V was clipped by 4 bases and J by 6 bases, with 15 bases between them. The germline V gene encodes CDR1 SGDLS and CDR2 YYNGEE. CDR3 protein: CASSQDSLRDTQYF. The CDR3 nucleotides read TGTGCCAGCAGCCAGGACAGCCTCAGGGATACGCAGTATTTT.

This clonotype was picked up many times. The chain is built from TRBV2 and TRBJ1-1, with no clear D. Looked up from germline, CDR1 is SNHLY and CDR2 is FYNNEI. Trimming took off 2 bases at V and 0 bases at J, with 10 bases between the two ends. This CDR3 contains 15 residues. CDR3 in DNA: TGTGCCAGCAGTGAATATGGACTTTTGAACACTGAAGCTTTCTTT. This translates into CASSEYGLLNTEAFF.

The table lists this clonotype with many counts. The CDR3 is CAISVHSSQETQYF. The DNA of the CDR3 is TGTGCCATCAGTGTCCACAGCTCACAAGAGACCCAGTACTTC. This sequence joins TRBV10-3 and TRBJ2-5; D gene ambiguous. V shed 4 bases and J shed 2 bases, with 11 bases lying between them. The germline gives CDR1 ENHRY, CDR2 SYGVKD. The CDR3 is made up of 14 amino acids.

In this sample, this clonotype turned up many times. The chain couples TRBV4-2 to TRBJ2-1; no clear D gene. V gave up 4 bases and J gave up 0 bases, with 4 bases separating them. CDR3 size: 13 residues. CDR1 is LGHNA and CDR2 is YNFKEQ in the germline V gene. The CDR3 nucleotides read TGTGCCAGCAGCCTTTACTCCTACAATGAGCAGTTCTTC. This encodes CASSLYSYNEQFF.

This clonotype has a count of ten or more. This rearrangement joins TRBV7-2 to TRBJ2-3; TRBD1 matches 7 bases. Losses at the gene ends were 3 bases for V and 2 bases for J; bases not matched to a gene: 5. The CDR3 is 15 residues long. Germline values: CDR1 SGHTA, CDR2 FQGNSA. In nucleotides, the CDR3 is TGTGCCAGCAGCTTTACAGGGGCGCACACAGATACGCAGTATTTT. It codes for CASSFTGAHTDTQYF.

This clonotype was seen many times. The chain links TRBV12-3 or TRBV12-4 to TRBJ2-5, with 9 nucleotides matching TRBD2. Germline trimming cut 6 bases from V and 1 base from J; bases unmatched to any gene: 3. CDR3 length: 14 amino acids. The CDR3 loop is CASRAGGAQETQYF. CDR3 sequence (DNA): TGTGCCAGCAGGGCGGGAGGGGCCCAAGAGACCCAGTACTTC.

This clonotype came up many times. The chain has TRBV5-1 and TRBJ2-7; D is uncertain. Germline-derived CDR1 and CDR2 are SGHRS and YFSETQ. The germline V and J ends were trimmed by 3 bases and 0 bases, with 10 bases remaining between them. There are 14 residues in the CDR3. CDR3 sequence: CASSSEESSYEQYF. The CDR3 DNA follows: TGCGCCAGCAGCTCCGAGGAGAGCTCCTACGAGCAGTACTTC.

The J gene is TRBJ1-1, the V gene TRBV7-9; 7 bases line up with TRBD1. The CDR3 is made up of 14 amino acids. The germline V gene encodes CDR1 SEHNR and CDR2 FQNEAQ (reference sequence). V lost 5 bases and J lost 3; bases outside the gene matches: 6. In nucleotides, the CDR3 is TGTGCCAGCAGCCCCTCTGACAGGGACACTGAAGCTTTCTTT. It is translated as CASSPSDRDTEAFF.

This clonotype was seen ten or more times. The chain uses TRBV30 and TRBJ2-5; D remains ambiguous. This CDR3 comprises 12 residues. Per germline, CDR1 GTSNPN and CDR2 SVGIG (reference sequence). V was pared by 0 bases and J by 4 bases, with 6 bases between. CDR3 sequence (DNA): TGTGCCTGGAGTGTATGGCGAGAGACCCAGTACTTC. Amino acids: CAWSVWRETQYF.

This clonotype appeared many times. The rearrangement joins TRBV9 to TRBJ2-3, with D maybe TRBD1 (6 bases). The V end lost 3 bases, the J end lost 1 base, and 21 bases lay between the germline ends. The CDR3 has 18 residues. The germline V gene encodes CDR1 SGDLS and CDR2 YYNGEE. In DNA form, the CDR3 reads TGTGCCAGCAGCGCCCCCGGGGTGTACAGGGTTGGCACAGATACGCAGTATTTT. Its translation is CASSAPGVYRVGTDTQYF. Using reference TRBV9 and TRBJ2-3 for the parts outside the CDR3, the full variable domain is DSGVTQTPKHLITATGQRVTLRCSPRSGDLSVYWYQQSLDQGLQFLIQYYNGEERAKGNILERFSAQQFPDLHSELNLSSLELGDSALYFCASSAPGVYRVGTDTQYFGPGTRLTVL.

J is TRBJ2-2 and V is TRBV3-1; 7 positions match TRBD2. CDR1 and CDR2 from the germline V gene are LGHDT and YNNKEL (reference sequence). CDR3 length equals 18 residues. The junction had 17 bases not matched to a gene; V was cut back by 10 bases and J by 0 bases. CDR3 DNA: TGTGCCATCAGTTTAGCGGGCGGAGTTGGTCCGAACACCGGGGAGCTGTTTTTT. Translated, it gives CAISLAGGVGPNTGELFF.

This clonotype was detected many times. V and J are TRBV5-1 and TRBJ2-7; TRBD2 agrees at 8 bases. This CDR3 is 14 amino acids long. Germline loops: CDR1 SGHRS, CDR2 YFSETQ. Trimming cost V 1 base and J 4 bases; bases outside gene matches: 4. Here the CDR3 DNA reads TGCGCCAGCAGCTTGAAGGGACTAGGGTACGAGCAGTACTTC. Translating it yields CASSLKGLGYEQYF. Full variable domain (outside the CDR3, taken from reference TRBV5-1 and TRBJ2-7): KAGVTQTPRYLIKTRGQQVTLSCSPISGHRSVSWYQQTPGQGLQFLFEYFSETQRNKGNFPGRFSGRQFSNSRSEMNVSTLELGDSALYLCASSLKGLGYEQYFGPGTRLTVT.

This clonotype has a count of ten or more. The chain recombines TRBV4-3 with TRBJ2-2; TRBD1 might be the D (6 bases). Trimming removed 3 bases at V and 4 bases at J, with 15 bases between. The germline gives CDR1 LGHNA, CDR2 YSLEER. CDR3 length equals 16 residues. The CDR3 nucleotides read TGCGCCAGCAGCCAGGACCGGGACATGGGCACCGGGGAGCTGTTTTTT. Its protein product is CASSQDRDMGTGELFF.

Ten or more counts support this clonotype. In DNA, the CDR3 is TGTGCCAGCGTGAGCACCGGGGAGCTGTTTTTT. Protein sequence: CASVSTGELFF. The V gene is TRBV7-9, the J gene TRBJ2-2; D gene uncertain. CDR1 and CDR2 from the germline V gene are SEHNR and FQNEAQ (reference sequence). Between the trimmed V and J ends, which lost 8 bases and 4 bases, there was a span of 5 bases. The CDR3 spans 11 residues. Full variable domain (remainder filled in from reference TRBV7-9 and TRBJ2-2): DTGVSQNPRHKITKRGQNVTFRCDPISEHNRLYWYRQTLGQGPEFLTYFQNEAQLEKSRLLSDRFSAERPKGSFSTLEIQRTEQGDSAMYLCASVSTGELFFGEGSRLTVL.

The DNA of the CDR3 is TGTGCCAGCAGCCCCCGGGACAGGACTGCAGATACGCAGTATTTT. Its protein is CASSPRDRTADTQYF. The chain recombines TRBV5-8 with TRBJ2-3, with TRBD1 matching 8 bases. Germline V gene lookup returns CDR1 SGHTS and CDR2 YDEGEE. After removal of 4 bases from V and 4 bases from J, the junction contained 8 bases not matched to a gene. The CDR3 has 15 residues.

Here the CDR3 reads CATSDWGRDEQFF. CDR3 DNA sequence: TGTGCCACCAGTGATTGGGGGCGGGATGAGCAGTTCTTC. The chain is built from TRBV24-1 and TRBJ2-1; tentative D call: TRBD1 (6 bases). The CDR3 covers 13 residues. Germline CDR1 and CDR2: KGHDR and SFDVKD. Trimming left V 2 bases short and J 8 bases short, with 9 bases between.